The entry that follows covers one TCR beta chain sequence. This sample stems from a study of blood T cell repertoires in COVID-19. At the level of the study: Acute and convalescent COVID-19 samples came from the United States, Italy and Spain.

Study processing details: The authors estimated nucleated cell counts from reference gene primer amplification. Assay used: immunoSEQ multiplex PCR; TCRdb lists only in-frame clones, some missing. Clone size and V and J calls were adopted from that table, with D and trimming inferred from the DNA. The sample includes 250,000 to 300,000 clones, around 84% seen only once; the top ten take under 4.5%. Residents of about two dozen US areas, aged roughly 18 to 89 years, made up the participants. Cohort placement rested on clinical history that participants reported themselves. The CDR3 consists of 14 residues. V lost 1 base to trimming and J lost 3 bases; unmatched junction nucleotides: 2. CDR1 SQVTM and CDR2 ANQGSEA come from the germline V gene.

The TCR comes from a man aged 25 to 40 with acute COVID-19. The V gene is TRBV29-1, the J gene TRBJ2-2; 7 bases match TRBD1. Source material: PBMCs or T cells enriched from blood (not recorded which). This chain's CDR3 is CSVEADRDTGELFF. Here the CDR3 DNA reads TGCAGCGTTGAAGCTGACAGGGACACCGGGGAGCTGTTTTTT.